The 22 T cell receptor beta chains below all came from one sample that was sequenced in a study of blood T cell repertoires in COVID-19. Sequenced by immunoSEQ multiplex PCR; TCRdb stores in-frame clones only, minus some. The sample comprises approximately 90,000 clones, about nine tenths of which are singletons, and about 3.2% rests with the top ten. Specimen: peripheral blood. These TCRs come from a woman in her 70s with acute or convalescent COVID-19.

This rearrangement joins TRBV10-2 to TRBJ1-6; D is ambiguous. V dropped 4 bases and J dropped 7 bases, with 17 bases sitting between them. The CDR3 has 16 residues. Per germline, CDR1 WSHSY and CDR2 SAAADI. Here the CDR3 DNA reads TGCGCCAGCAGTGCTGGGTGGAGTATGGTCAATTCACCCCTCCACTTT. Amino acid sequence: CASSAGWSMVNSPLHF.

The chain has TRBV6-1 and TRBJ2-7; tentatively, D is TRBD1 (6 bases). This CDR3 is built from 16 residues. Trimming took 1 base from V and 2 from J, leaving 15 bases between them. Germline V gene data show CDR1 as MNHNS and CDR2 as SASEGT. CDR3 sequence reads: CASSEEAWDNPYEQYV. CDR3 nucleotides: TGTGCCAGCAGTGAAGAGGCCTGGGACAACCCCTACGAGCAGTACGTC.

V gene TRBV27 combines with J gene TRBJ1-2, with 8 bases fitting TRBD1. The ends lost 2 bases at V and 3 bases at J; junction bases unmatched: 5. This CDR3 spans 15 amino acids. Germline V gene sequence: CDR1 MNHEY, CDR2 SMNVEV (reference sequence). Here the CDR3 DNA reads TGTGCCAGCAGTTTAAAGCAGGGGGCCTACTATGGCTACACCTTC. Protein product: CASSLKQGAYYGYTF.

This chain joins TRBV27 and TRBJ1-4, with no clear D. The CDR3 consists of 13 residues. V was cut by 1 base and J by 8 bases, with 8 bases left in between. Germline V gene lookup returns CDR1 MNHEY and CDR2 SMNVEV (reference sequence). CDR3 amino acids: CASSLWAAEKLFF. Written as DNA, the CDR3 is TGTGCCAGCAGTTTATGGGCAGCAGAAAAACTGTTTTTT.

The chain recombines TRBV20-1 with TRBJ1-1, with 8 positions matching TRBD1. Trimming cost V 3 bases and J 0 bases; bases outside gene matches: 9. The CDR3 runs to 16 residues. Germline assignment: CDR1 DFQATT and CDR2 SNEGSKA (reference sequence). The CDR3 loop is CSASKGQGVLNTEAFF. DNA of the CDR3: TGCAGTGCTAGTAAAGGACAGGGCGTACTGAACACTGAAGCTTTCTTT.

This clone has only one observation. The CDR3 DNA reads TGTGCCAGCAGCTTCGGAGTTTACGAGCAGTACTTC. It is translated as CASSFGVYEQYF. The chain joins TRBV5-5 to TRBJ2-7; D gene ambiguous. Germline V lookup: CDR1 SGHKS, CDR2 YYEKEE (reference sequence). There are 12 residues in the CDR3. Trimming removed 2 bases at V and 4 bases at J, with 7 bases between. The full variable domain, rest sourced from reference TRBV5-5 and TRBJ2-7, is DAGVTQSPTHLIKTRGQQVTLRCSPISGHKSVSWYQQVLGQGPQFIFQYYEKEERGRGNFPDRFSARQFPNYSSELNVNALLLGDSALYLCASSFGVYEQYFGPGTRLTVT.

This sequence joins TRBV19 and TRBJ1-6; possibly TRBD1 for D (6 bases). V was clipped by 4 bases and J by 7 bases, with 17 bases between them. The CDR3 runs to 16 residues. Per the germline V gene, CDR1 is LNHDA and CDR2 is SQIVND (reference sequence). The CDR3 loop is CASSTITGRGNSPLHF. The CDR3 DNA reads as TGTGCCAGTAGTACGATTACAGGGCGCGGGAATTCACCCCTCCACTTT.

The V call is TRBV5-1, the J call TRBJ2-2; 8 nucleotides match TRBD1. The V gene's germline CDR1 is SGHRS and CDR2 YFSETQ. This CDR3 is built from 16 residues. Unmatched junction bases numbered 2, after V lost 0 bases and J lost 1 base. The CDR3 spells CASSLADRGNTGELFF. CDR3 nucleotide sequence: TGCGCCAGCAGCTTGGCCGACAGGGGGAACACCGGGGAGCTGTTTTTT.

This chain links TRBV2 with TRBJ1-2, with TRBD1 matching 7 bases. This CDR3 is built from 15 residues. The V and J ends lost 4 bases and 5 bases, in that order; junction bases with no gene match: 10. Germline V gene sequence: CDR1 SNHLY, CDR2 FYNNEI. The CDR3 nucleotides read TGTGCCAGCAGTGGTATGAGGGGGCCGGGGTATGGCTACACCTTC. It translates to CASSGMRGPGYGYTF. The full variable domain, rest sourced from reference TRBV2 and TRBJ1-2, is EPEVTQTPSHQVTQMGQEVILRCVPISNHLYFYWYRQILGQKVEFLVSFYNNEISEKSEIFDDQFSVERPDGSNFTLKIRSTKLEDSAMYFCASSGMRGPGYGYTFGSGTRLTVV.

The rearrangement uses TRBV18 and TRBJ2-3, with 8 nucleotides matching TRBD2. The CDR3 is made up of 18 amino acids. J was trimmed by 2 bases and V by 1 base; bases with no gene match: 11. Germline CDR1 reads KGHSH; CDR2 reads LQKENI. The CDR3 loop reads CASSPLTPSGGLTDTQYF. The CDR3 DNA reads TGTGCCAGCTCACCACTGACCCCCAGCGGGGGCCTCACAGATACGCAGTATTTT.

CDR3 in DNA: TGTGCCAGCAGTTCCCCAGGGCAGGCCCTCCACTTT. Its translation is CASSSPGQALHF. The chain links TRBV12-3 or TRBV12-4 to TRBJ1-6; a weak D match, TRBD1 (5 bases). V gave up 4 bases and J gave up 14 bases, with 12 bases separating them. The CDR3 extends over 12 amino acids.

V is TRBV10-3 and J is TRBJ2-7; TRBD1 matches at 7 bases. Germline CDR1 reads ENHRY; CDR2 reads SYGVKD. This CDR3 is 13 amino acids long. The J segment lost 3 bases and the V segment lost 8 bases, leaving 7 bases of the junction unmatched. The CDR3 reads CAIGTQGIYEQYF. The CDR3 DNA follows: TGTGCCATCGGTACACAGGGGATCTACGAGCAGTACTTC.

This clone was observed a few times. V usage is TRBV6-2 or TRBV6-3 and J usage is TRBJ1-5; the D gene is possibly TRBD1 (6 bases). V was shortened by 2 bases and J by 0 bases, with 11 bases between the two germline ends. Germline CDR1 and CDR2: MNHEY and SVGEGT. The CDR3 extends over 16 amino acids. The CDR3: CASSYQDRYSNQPQHF. The CDR3, as DNA: TGTGCCAGCAGTTACCAGGACAGATATAGCAATCAGCCCCAGCATTTT.

This clone was seen only a few times. The chain carries TRBV6-5 and TRBJ1-3; D is unclear. Germline-derived CDR1 and CDR2 are MNHEY and SVGAGI. The CDR3 is made up of 13 amino acids. Trimming pared 6 bases from V and 4 bases from J, leaving 10 bases between. CDR3 loop: CASRSTAGNTIYF. The CDR3 region has the DNA TGTGCCAGCAGATCCACAGCCGGAAACACCATATATTTT.

The chain joins TRBV5-4 to TRBJ1-2, with D tentatively TRBD1 (6 bases). The CDR3 loop spans 16 amino acids. V lost 0 bases to trimming and J lost 4 bases, with 16 bases between them. Per germline, CDR1 SGHNT and CDR2 YYREEE (reference sequence). CDR3 coding DNA: TGTGCCAGCAGCTTGGTTGACAGGCTCAAGGGCTATGGCTACACCTTC. Encoded protein: CASSLVDRLKGYGYTF.

This chain connects TRBV5-1 to TRBJ1-2; tentatively, D is TRBD1 (6 bases). The CDR3 length is 14 residues. V was clipped by 4 bases and J by 0 bases, with 10 bases between them. The V gene's germline CDR1 is SGHRS and CDR2 YFSETQ. CDR3 sequence (DNA): TGCGCCAGCAGCGTGGACAGCTCTAACTATGGCTACACCTTC. Encoded protein: CASSVDSSNYGYTF.

This clone was detected only once. CDR3 DNA sequence: TGTGCCAGCTCCCAGGGACAGGGACGAGGCTACACCTTC. Translated, it gives CASSQGQGRGYTF. This chain uses TRBV28 with TRBJ1-2; 9 bases are shared with TRBD1. CDR3 length equals 13 residues. V shed 8 bases and J 8 bases; nucleotides not matched to a gene: 9. Germline lookup yields CDR1 MDHEN and CDR2 SYDVKM.

The chain is built from TRBV15 and TRBJ2-1; D is possibly TRBD1 (5 bases). In germline, CDR1 is LNHNV, CDR2 YYDKDF (reference sequence). The CDR3 spans 14 residues. Trimming removed 1 base at V and 9 bases at J, with 13 bases between. In DNA, the CDR3 is TGTGCCACCAGCAGAGTCTCAGGGAAGGGTGAGCAGTTCTTC. It translates to CATSRVSGKGEQFF.

The genes are TRBV6-1 and TRBJ1-5, with D uncertain. The CDR3 contains 16 residues. The ends were cut back, 1 base at V and 2 bases at J, with 12 bases in the middle. In germline, CDR1 is MNHNS, CDR2 SASEGT. The CDR3 reads CASSEGGGPGNQPQHF. The CDR3 bases are TGTGCCAGCAGTGAAGGTGGAGGGCCGGGCAATCAGCCCCAGCATTTT.

The V gene is TRBV5-1, the J gene TRBJ2-5; TRBD1 matches 8 bases. Germline CDR1 SGHRS, CDR2 YFSETQ. The CDR3 is 19 amino acids. J gave up 2 bases and V 3 bases, and 18 bases lay outside the gene matches. For the CDR3, the DNA is TGCGCCAGCAGCTATGAAAACGGCCGGGACAGGTTAAATCAAGAGACCCAGTACTTC. Encoded protein: CASSYENGRDRLNQETQYF.

The genes are TRBV10-3 and TRBJ1-1, with D unresolved. Trimming stripped 0 bases from V and 2 bases from J, with 4 bases between. The CDR3 consists of 13 residues. The germline V gene has CDR1 ENHRY and CDR2 SYGVKD. The CDR3 sequence is CAISESTNTEAFF. CDR3 coding DNA: TGTGCCATCAGTGAGTCGACAAACACTGAAGCTTTCTTT.

Of note for this clone: An end of the junction does not agree with germline; a read error may underlie this. V and J are TRBV5-1 and TRBJ1-2; no reliable D call. The CDR3 extends over 14 amino acids. CDR1 is SGHRS, CDR2 YFSETQ, per germline. CDR3 protein: CASSLGALLEGYTF. The CDR3 region has the DNA TGCGCCAGCAGTTTGGGCGCGCTCCTAGAAGGCTACACCTTC.